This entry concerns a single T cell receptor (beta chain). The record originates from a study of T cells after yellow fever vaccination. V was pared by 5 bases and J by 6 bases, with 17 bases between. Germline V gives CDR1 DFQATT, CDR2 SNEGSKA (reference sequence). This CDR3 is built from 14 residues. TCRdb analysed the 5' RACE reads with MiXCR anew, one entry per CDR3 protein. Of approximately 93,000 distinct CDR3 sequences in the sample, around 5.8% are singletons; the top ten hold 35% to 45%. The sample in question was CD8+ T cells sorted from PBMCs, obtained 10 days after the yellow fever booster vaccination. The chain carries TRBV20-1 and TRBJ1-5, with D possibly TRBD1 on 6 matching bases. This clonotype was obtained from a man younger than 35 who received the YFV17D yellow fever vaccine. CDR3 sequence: CSAAKTGSGQPQHF. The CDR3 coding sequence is TGCAGTGCTGCCAAGACAGGCTCGGGTCAGCCCCAGCATTTT.